A selection of T cell receptor beta chains follows, all from one sample in a study of T cell repertoires in cytomegalovirus infection. TCRdb re-analysed the reads in MiXCR, keeping a single row per CDR3 protein. Of some 940,000 distinct CDR3 sequences listed, 31% are singletons. No antigens are known for them. The sequences come from cultured CD8+ T cells from PBMCs, collected from culture after CMV antigen stimulation. These receptors were collected from a human donor in good health (CMV status not recorded). Some clones in this sample may be carry-over from other donors' samples. Both conserved end residues are part of each CDR3. Each record gives: V gene, D gene, clone size, J gene, CDR3 DNA, CDR3 protein. The D gene is left open where the match is weak. The size of a clone is reported for some rows only, either as once, few or many, or as a class for expanded clones.

TRBV29-1	NA	NA	TRBJ2-6	TGCAGCGTTGAAGATTGGTCCGCGGGGGCCAACGTCCTGACTTTC	CSVEDWSAGANVLTF
TRBV7-6	TRBD1	NA	TRBJ1-3	TGTGCCAGCAGCTTAGCCGAGACAGGGGCGGGAAACACCATATATTTT	CASSLAETGAGNTIYF
TRBV6-1	TRBD2	NA	TRBJ2-1	TGTGCCAGCAGCAAATTCTCCGGGGGGTACAATGAGCAGTTCTTC	CASSKFSGGYNEQFF
TRBV4-1	NA	once	TRBJ2-1	TGCGCCAGCAGCCAAGAGAAACAGAGCTACAATGAGCAGTTCTTC	CASSQEKQSYNEQFF
TRBV20-1	TRBD2	NA	TRBJ2-1	TGCAGTGCTAGGGCGCGGGGGGACCGCAATGAGCAGTTCTTC	CSARARGDRNEQFF
TRBV20-1	NA	NA	TRBJ2-3	TGCAGTGCTAGAGATACAACTGGACTGATCACAGATACGCAGTATTTT	CSARDTTGLITDTQYF
TRBV7-2	NA	many	TRBJ2-3	TGTGCCAGCAGTTTATTGGCCGGGGGCACAGATACGCAGTATTTT	CASSLLAGGTDTQYF
TRBV7-2	TRBD1	many	TRBJ2-7	TGTGCCAGCAGCCCGTGGGACAGCGCCTACGAGCAGTACTTC	CASSPWDSAYEQYF
TRBV27	NA	few	TRBJ1-1	TGTGCCACCCTAGGCAACACTGAAGCTTTCTTT	CATLGNTEAFF
TRBV27	NA	many	TRBJ2-2	TGTGCCAGCAGCTCGGGACAGAACACCGGGGAGCTGTTTTTT	CASSSGQNTGELFF
TRBV6-6	NA	few	TRBJ2-2	TGTGCCAGCAGTCCTCCGGGACGGGAGAACACCGGGGAGCTGTTTTTT	CASSPPGRENTGELFF
TRBV7-2	NA	many	TRBJ1-3	TGTGCCGGGCTGGGCTCTGGAAACACCATATATTTT	CAGLGSGNTIYF
TRBV6-5	TRBD1	few	TRBJ1-1	TGTGCCAGCACTCAGGGGGCAGACACTGAAGCTTTCTTT	CASTQGADTEAFF
TRBV29-1	TRBD1	NA	TRBJ1-2	TGCAGCGTTGAACAGGGGGCCTGGGGCTACACCTTC	CSVEQGAWGYTF
TRBV7-9	NA	NA	TRBJ2-7	TGTGCCAGCAGCTTAACCGAGGGAGAGCAGTACTTC	CASSLTEGEQYF
TRBV10-3	NA	NA	TRBJ1-1	TGTGCCATCAGTGAGTCTTGGGGGGAGGGTCCCGACACTGAAGCTTTCTTT	CAISESWGEGPDTEAFF
TRBV7-9	NA	many	TRBJ2-1	TGTGCCAGCAGCTCCATGGCCAAGAATCTCAATGAGCAGTTCTTC	CASSSMAKNLNEQFF
TRBV7-2	NA	many	TRBJ2-5	TGTGCCAGCACCCTTTGGGGGGTCCAAGAGACCCAGTACTTC	CASTLWGVQETQYF
TRBV29-1	NA	few	TRBJ1-2	TGCAGCGTACCAGACCCGGGGCGGGGATCTTACTATGGCTACACCTTC	CSVPDPGRGSYYGYTF
TRBV12-3/TRBV12-4	NA	many	TRBJ2-2	TGTGCCAGCAGTCTACCCGGGAACACCGGGGAGCTGTTTTTT	CASSLPGNTGELFF
TRBV15	TRBD1	NA	TRBJ2-2	TGTGCCACCAGCAGAGATTTGCCGGTGGGACAGGGGGGGAACACCGGGGAGCTGTTTTTT	CATSRDLPVGQGGNTGELFF
TRBV6-8	TRBD1	NA	TRBJ1-5	TGTGCCAGCAGCACCCCCGGGACAGGGTTGGCCCAGCATTTT	CASSTPGTGLAQHF
TRBV27	NA	NA	TRBJ1-1	TGTGCCAGCGGACCACCCGGCGGGGTTCCTGAAGCTTTCTTT	CASGPPGGVPEAFF
TRBV29-1	NA	NA	TRBJ1-3	TGCAGCGTTGAATTGGGAACTGGAAACACCATATATTTT	CSVELGTGNTIYF
TRBV6-1	TRBD1	few	TRBJ2-7	TGTGCCAGCAGTGATTGGGTGGGGACAGGGGCCTACGAGCAGTACTTC	CASSDWVGTGAYEQYF
TRBV7-6	NA	NA	TRBJ2-3	TGTGCTAGCAGCTTGTATCCGCGGGAAAGCACAGATACGCAGTATTTT	CASSLYPRESTDTQYF